The 23 T cell receptor beta chains given below trace back to one sample, sequenced in a study of cytotoxic CD8 clonotypes in ibrutinib-treated CLL. Repertoires were generated with immunoSEQ multiplex PCR, while TCRdb's copy carries only in-frame clones and drops some. The sample carries over 95,000 clones, approximately 58% recorded once. The source was PBMCs, collected after 24 months of ibrutinib treatment. Receptors originate from a human donor with chronic lymphocytic leukemia.

The chain employs TRBV6-5 and TRBJ1-2; weak D call: TRBD1 (6 bases). CDR3 size: 13 residues. Germline CDR1 MNHEY, CDR2 SVGAGI. Between the trimmed V and J ends, which lost 5 bases and 3 bases, there was a span of 10 bases. CDR3 in amino acids: CASSVNRDYGYTF. For the CDR3, the DNA is TGTGCCAGCAGTGTCAACAGGGACTATGGCTACACCTTC.

The CDR3 spells CASSPKTGSEAFF. The CDR3, as DNA: TGTGCCAGCTCACCGAAGACAGGGTCTGAAGCTTTCTTT. V usage is TRBV18 and J usage is TRBJ1-1; 7 bases fit TRBD1. The V and J ends lost 3 bases and 6 bases, in that order; junction bases with no gene match: 4. Germline V CDR1 and CDR2: KGHSH, LQKENI. The CDR3 totals 13 residues.

The chain combines TRBV5-1 with TRBJ2-1; D might be TRBD1 or TRBD2, each matching 5 bases. The ends were cut back, 4 bases at V and 6 bases at J, with 20 bases in the middle. Germline CDR1 SGHRS, CDR2 YFSETQ. This CDR3 region has 16 residues. CDR3 region: CASSQPTGGGFNEQFF. The CDR3 nucleotides read TGCGCCAGCAGCCAACCTACAGGAGGCGGGTTCAATGAGCAGTTCTTC.

This clone was recorded a few times. This chain links TRBV14 with TRBJ2-7; TRBD1 agrees at 8 bases. The germline V gene has CDR1 SGHDN and CDR2 FVKESK. This CDR3 has 14 residues. Trimming removed 4 bases from V and 4 bases from J; junction bases left unmatched: 6. The CDR3 DNA follows: TGTGCCAGCAGCCGTTGGGGACAGGATTACGAGCAGTACTTC. Protein: CASSRWGQDYEQYF. The full variable domain, its missing parts supplied by reference TRBV14 and TRBJ2-7, is EAGVTQFPSHSVIEKGQTVTLRCDPISGHDNLYWYRRVMGKEIKFLLHFVKESKQDESGMPNNRFLAERTGGTYSTLKVQPAELEDSGVYFCASSRWGQDYEQYFGPGTRLTVT.

This clone occurred many times. The chain recombines TRBV7-3 with TRBJ1-1; the D is unclear. Trimming shortened V by 5 bases and J by 1 base, and 11 bases separated the two germline ends. Germline values: CDR1 SGHTA, CDR2 FQGTGA. The CDR3 has 14 residues. The CDR3 region is CASSPRVTNTEAFF. CDR3 nucleotide sequence: TGTGCCAGCAGCCCTCGGGTGACGAACACTGAAGCTTTCTTT.

This clone was picked up a small number of times. V gene TRBV5-4 combines with J gene TRBJ2-7; D tentatively fits TRBD1 or TRBD2 (6 bases each). This CDR3 is built from 15 residues. Trimming stripped 2 bases from V and 5 bases from J, with 17 bases between. CDR1 SGHNT and CDR2 YYREEE come from the germline V gene (reference sequence). CDR3 loop: CASSLRGPVENEQYF. CDR3 DNA sequence: TGTGCCAGCAGCTTACGGGGGCCCGTGGAGAACGAGCAGTACTTC.

This clone was observed a few times. The J gene is TRBJ2-1, the V gene TRBV9; D remains unclear. From germline, CDR1 is SGDLS and CDR2 YYNGEE. CDR3 length: 13 residues. The V end was cut by 0 bases, the J end by 10 bases, with 11 bases between. CDR3 sequence reads: CASSVGRQPEQFF. The CDR3 nucleotides are TGTGCCAGCAGCGTAGGTAGGCAGCCAGAGCAGTTCTTC.

The V call is TRBV7-2, the J call TRBJ1-3; the D is unclear. The CDR3 sequence is 14 residues long. Trimming left V 1 base short and J 2 bases short, with 6 bases between. CDR1 SGHTA and CDR2 FQGNSA come from the germline V gene. For the CDR3, the DNA is TGTGCCAGCAGCTTAGGCGTCGCTGGAAACACCATATATTTT. It encodes CASSLGVAGNTIYF.

This chain links TRBV27 with TRBJ2-7; tentatively, D is TRBD1 (5 bases). Trimming stripped 8 bases from V and 4 bases from J, with 12 bases between. Germline loops: CDR1 MNHEY, CDR2 SMNVEV (reference sequence). The CDR3 is made up of 12 amino acids. Here the CDR3 reads CASGAFGYEQYF. The CDR3 region has the DNA TGTGCCAGCGGGGCTTTTGGATACGAGCAGTACTTC.

The chain is built from TRBV10-3 and TRBJ2-5; 8 bases map to TRBD1. CDR3 size: 14 residues. CDR1 ENHRY and CDR2 SYGVKD come from the germline V gene. V lost 6 bases and J lost 3; bases outside the gene matches: 6. CDR3 bases: TGTGCCATCAGGCCCGAGACAGGGGAAGAGACCCAGTACTTC. Translated: CAIRPETGEETQYF.

The V and J genes are TRBV4-1 and TRBJ1-6; D remains ambiguous. The length of the CDR3 is 15 residues. V was shortened by 0 bases and J by 9 bases, with 12 bases between the two germline ends. Germline lookup yields CDR1 MGHRA and CDR2 YSYEKL. The CDR3 DNA is TGCGCCAGCAGCCAAGAGACCCCCCCAAGTTCACCCCTCCACTTT. Translated, it gives CASSQETPPSSPLHF.

This clone has at least ten counts. This is likely a read error, given that the CDR3 carries no conserved phenylalanine or tryptophan at its end. The DNA is left out, because the CDR3 cannot be placed on it with certainty; the CDR3 is given as TCRdb lists it. This sequence joins TRBV20-1 and TRBJ2-7; TRBD1 is the table's D call, not checked against the DNA. The germline V gene encodes CDR1 DFQATT and CDR2 SNEGSKA (reference sequence). The CDR3 totals 8 residues, both ends included. CDR3 region: CSADDSVL.

The chain recombines TRBV5-1 with TRBJ2-7, with a tentative D call TRBD1 (6 bases). Germline V lookup: CDR1 SGHRS, CDR2 YFSETQ. The CDR3 extends over 13 amino acids. The V end lost 4 bases, the J end lost 5 bases, and 13 bases lay between the germline ends. The CDR3 is CASSPQGVDEQYF. The CDR3, as DNA: TGCGCCAGCAGCCCACAGGGCGTGGACGAGCAGTACTTC. The full variable domain, rest sourced from reference TRBV5-1 and TRBJ2-7, is KAGVTQTPRYLIKTRGQQVTLSCSPISGHRSVSWYQQTPGQGLQFLFEYFSETQRNKGNFPGRFSGRQFSNSRSEMNVSTLELGDSALYLCASSPQGVDEQYFGPGTRLTVT.

In its sample, this clone ranks as medium-sized. The rearrangement uses TRBV6-1 and TRBJ1-2; 7 nucleotides agree with TRBD1. J gave up 1 base and V 6 bases, and 5 bases lay outside the gene matches. The CDR3 spans 14 residues. Germline CDR1 MNHNS, CDR2 SASEGT. The CDR3 here is CASSWGTVNYGYTF. The DNA of the CDR3 is TGTGCCAGCAGCTGGGGGACAGTTAACTATGGCTACACCTTC.

This chain uses TRBV7-2 with TRBJ1-2; TRBD1 is a possible D gene (5 bases). Trimming pared 2 bases from V and 2 bases from J, leaving 9 bases between. This CDR3 spans 14 amino acids. Per germline, CDR1 SGHTA and CDR2 FQGNSA. The CDR3 loop reads CASSLRGTNYGYTF. The DNA for the CDR3 is TGTGCCAGCAGCTTAAGGGGCACCAACTATGGCTACACCTTC.

The chain recombines TRBV28 with TRBJ2-7; TRBD2 matches 7 bases. Germline CDR1 reads MDHEN; CDR2 reads SYDVKM. The CDR3 consists of 15 residues. The junction had 7 bases not matched to a gene; V was cut back by 1 base and J by 4 bases. CDR3 coding DNA: TGTGCCAGCAGTTTATACGGGGAGGGCCAATACGAGCAGTACTTC. Residues: CASSLYGEGQYEQYF.

This chain connects TRBV2 to TRBJ2-7, with D perhaps matching TRBD1 (6 bases). Trimming took off 7 bases at V and 4 bases at J, with 17 bases between the two ends. The CDR3 runs 14 residues. CDR1 and CDR2 (germline): SNHLY, FYNNEI. As DNA, the CDR3 is TGTGCCAGCAAATTACAGGGACCGGTGTACGAGCAGTACTTC. Translated, it gives CASKLQGPVYEQYF.

This clone was counted at least ten times. This rearrangement joins TRBV7-3 to TRBJ2-3; TRBD2 agrees at 8 bases. V lost 3 bases, J lost 3 bases, and 14 bases stayed unmatched. CDR1 and CDR2 from the germline V gene are SGHTA and FQGTGA. There are 18 residues in the CDR3. The CDR3 coding sequence is TGTGCCAGCAGCTTGTATCCGGCCCGGGGGGGCGGAACAGATACGCAGTATTTT. Protein product: CASSLYPARGGGTDTQYF.

The sample holds a few counts of this clone. In nucleotides, the CDR3 is TGTGCCAGCAGCCCCCGGGCGGGGGAGGGCAATCAGCCCCAGCATTTT. Its protein is CASSPRAGEGNQPQHF. The chain combines TRBV7-2 with TRBJ1-5; the D gene is possibly TRBD1 (5 bases). V lost 5 bases and J 2 bases, leaving 16 bases between the germline ends. The CDR3 sequence is 16 residues long. Looked up from germline, CDR1 is SGHTA and CDR2 is FQGNSA.

The J gene is TRBJ1-1, the V gene TRBV6-5, with D possibly TRBD1 on 6 matching bases. Germline V CDR1 and CDR2: MNHEY, SVGAGI. V lost 4 bases, J lost 5 bases, and 11 bases lay in between. The CDR3 length is 13 residues. CDR3 in DNA: TGTGCCAGCAGTTTGGGGGGGCTTACTGAAGCTTTCTTT. It codes for CASSLGGLTEAFF.

The J gene is TRBJ1-2, the V gene TRBV2; 8 nucleotides match TRBD1. The CDR3 totals 15 residues. Germline CDR1 SNHLY, CDR2 FYNNEI. The junction had 12 bases not matched to a gene; V was cut back by 4 bases and J by 8 bases. The CDR3, as DNA: TGTGCCAGCAGTGCACAGCCTGGACAGGGCTCAGGCTACACCTTC. Residues: CASSAQPGQGSGYTF.

This clone was seen at least ten times. V and J are TRBV19 and TRBJ2-3; 10 bases agree with TRBD2. The V gene's germline CDR1 is LNHDA and CDR2 SQIVND (reference sequence). This CDR3 region has 17 residues. Germline trimming cut 3 bases from V and 1 base from J; bases unmatched to any gene: 7. This CDR3 is CASSIGIAGGGTDTQYF. The CDR3, as DNA: TGTGCCAGTAGTATTGGAATAGCGGGGGGTGGCACAGATACGCAGTATTTT.

The V gene is TRBV6-6, the J gene TRBJ1-1, with D uncertain. V was trimmed by 5 bases and J by 1 base, leaving 11 bases between them. Germline V lookup: CDR1 MNHNY, CDR2 SVGAGI (reference sequence). The CDR3 has 14 amino acids. The CDR3 DNA is TGTGCCAGCAGTCGGACGGACCAGAACACTGAAGCTTTCTTT. It encodes CASSRTDQNTEAFF.